This is a list of T cell receptor beta chains from one sample in a study of blood T cell repertoires in COVID-19. Libraries were prepared by immunoSEQ multiplex PCR; TCRdb keeps only in-frame clonotypes and omits some of them. Of 400,000 to 550,000 clones in the sample, around 89% were seen once. Sequencing was done on a sample of peripheral blood. The receptors were sampled from a woman under 40 with acute or convalescent COVID-19. Each CDR3 is given with its conserved first and last residue. D genes are given only for firm matches. Size tells how often a clone was seen (once, few, many) or the class of an expanded clone, and some rows leave it out.

V gene	D gene	clone size	J gene	CDR3 protein	CDR3 DNA
TRBV12-5	TRBD2	.	TRBJ2-2	CASGQPSGGALGGELFF	TGTGCTAGTGGTCAACCTAGCGGGGGGGCCCTGGGCGGGGAGCTGTTTTTT
TRBV28	.	.	TRBJ2-7	CASSFGASSYEQYF	TGTGCCAGCAGTTTTGGAGCGTCCTCCTACGAGCAGTACTTC
TRBV11-2	.	.	TRBJ2-1	CASSLVGGAVYNEQFF	TGTGCCAGCAGCTTAGTGGGGGGGGCGGTTTACAATGAGCAGTTCTTC
TRBV3-1/TRBV3-2	.	.	TRBJ1-5	CASSQEYRNQPQHF	TGTGCCAGCAGCCAAGAGTACAGAAATCAGCCCCAGCATTTT
TRBV2	TRBD1	.	TRBJ1-5	CASRERTGAQPQHF	TGTGCCAGCAGGGAAAGGACAGGGGCCCAGCCCCAGCATTTT
TRBV24-1	.	.	TRBJ2-3	CATQSTDTQYF	TGTGCCACTCAGAGCACAGATACGCAGTATTTT
TRBV11-2	TRBD1	.	TRBJ2-5	CASTRTGEETQYF	TGTGCCAGCACCCGGACAGGGGAAGAGACCCAGTACTTC
TRBV3-1/TRBV3-2	.	.	TRBJ2-6	CASSQETLDWVLTF	TGTGCCAGCAGCCAAGAGACTCTTGATTGGGTCCTGACTTTC
TRBV5-1	TRBD1	.	TRBJ1-6	CASSLSGQGRSPLHF	TGCGCCAGCAGCTTAAGCGGACAGGGACGATCACCCCTCCACTTT
TRBV9	.	.	TRBJ2-7	CASSVEAGGGYEQYF	TGTGCCAGCAGCGTAGAGGCAGGGGGAGGCTACGAGCAGTACTTC
TRBV2	TRBD1	.	TRBJ2-7	CASFTGGNVYEQYF	TGTGCCAGCTTTACAGGGGGCAACGTCTACGAGCAGTACTTC
TRBV7-8	TRBD1	.	TRBJ2-5	CASSLVTGGLETQYF	TGTGCCAGCAGCTTAGTAACAGGGGGATTGGAGACCCAGTACTTC
TRBV7-3	.	few	TRBJ2-2	CASSGGSGGELFF	TGTGCCAGCAGCGGCGGGTCTGGCGGGGAGCTGTTTTTT
TRBV10-1	.	.	TRBJ1-1	CASSAGGKGEAFF	TGCGCCAGCAGTGCCGGGGGGAAAGGGGAAGCTTTCTTT
TRBV30	TRBD1	.	TRBJ2-7	CAWSPGQKIYEQYF	TGTGCCTGGTCCCCGGGACAGAAGATTTACGAGCAGTACTTC
TRBV3-1/TRBV3-2	.	.	TRBJ1-4	CASSPRQPTNEKLFF	TGTGCCAGCAGCCCGAGACAGCCGACAAATGAAAAACTGTTTTTT
TRBV5-1	.	.	TRBJ1-2	CASSYAGGSGYTF	TGCGCCAGCAGCTATGCCGGGGGAAGTGGCTACACCTTC
TRBV19	TRBD1	few	TRBJ1-2	CASSTTDRGLGYTF	TGTGCCAGTAGTACAACGGACAGGGGGCTTGGCTACACCTTC
TRBV2	.	.	TRBJ2-5	CASSPSQIQETQYF	TGTGCCAGCAGTCCGTCCCAGATACAAGAGACCCAGTACTTC
TRBV6-2/TRBV6-3	TRBD2	.	TRBJ2-1	CASSYIQRGAPPQQFF	TGTGCCAGCAGTTACATCCAGCGGGGGGCCCCCCCCCAGCAGTTCTTC
TRBV4-1	TRBD1	once	TRBJ2-5	CASSHPKGQQETQYF	TGCGCCAGCAGCCATCCAAAGGGACAGCAAGAGACCCAGTACTTC
TRBV7-2	TRBD2	.	TRBJ2-3	CASSPGGATDTQYF	TGTGCCAGCAGCCCGGGGGGGGCCACAGATACGCAGTATTTT
TRBV19	.	.	TRBJ2-2	CATRGGTGELFF	TGTGCCACTCGGGGAGGCACCGGGGAGCTGTTTTTT
TRBV12-3/TRBV12-4	.	.	TRBJ2-3	CASTLTSTDTQYF	TGTGCCAGCACCCTTACTAGCACAGATACGCAGTATTTT
TRBV18	TRBD1	.	TRBJ1-6	CASSRTGGVDPLHF	TGTGCCAGCTCCCGGACAGGGGGCGTAGATCCCCTCCACTTT
TRBV14	.	.	TRBJ2-5	CASSQLTPGTFQETQYF	TGTGCCAGCAGCCAACTTACACCCGGGACATTTCAAGAGACCCAGTACTTC